Below, one T cell receptor beta chain is given with its context. Its antigen has not been determined. Base-call qualities are not available, and no considerably larger clone is one nucleotide away. Reading the germline V gene gives CDR1 MNHNS and CDR2 SASEGT. The CDR3 numbers 14 residues from cysteine through phenylalanine. Left in the record is the CDR3 DNA by itself, 42 bases read in frame from the first base. Relative to germline, V is 1 base shorter and J is 4 bases shorter, with 7 bases between their ends. This entry comes from a study of blood T cell repertoires in COVID-19 (dated by TCRdb to the early 2020s). In terms of the full investigation: Samples covering the acute and convalescent phases of COVID-19 were provided by collaborators in the United States, Italy and Spain. The prospective study material was composed of cDNA or gDNA derived from T cells, B-cell-depleted T cells, or PBMCs. The dataset comprised deeply sampled blood TCRbeta repertoires from subjects exposed to, actively infected with, or recovered from COVID-19. The repertoires were released in a freely available public database intended as a resource for research on the immune response to SARS-CoV-2. Samples were obtained from the ongoing ImmuneRACE study (first 160 participants) and from approximately 1,200 subjects provided by 6 global collaborators. The sample metadata nearly always contained a de-identified subject ID, COVID-19 status, age in years and sex. Where available, HLA class I and class II types were obtained from metadata supplied by the sample provider rather than from assay-based typing. What the authors observed across the whole study: Clinical and demographic metadata were provided uncurated, with the amount varying by source and participant.

The immunoSEQ Assay, a bias-controlled multiplex PCR, was used to amplify TCRbeta CDR3 regions from genomic DNA. The authors processed their data as follows. The number of nucleated cells in each sample was estimated from the amplification of reference gene primers within the assay. To quantify the absolute abundance of each unique TCRbeta CDR3 rearrangement, sequence reads were collapsed and filtered. For each sample, productive Simpson clonality was calculated by taking the square root of Simpson's diversity index across productive rearrangements. As stored in TCRdb, this immuneACCESS dataset retains in-frame rearrangements with V and J assigned. A fraction of the clones does not appear; measured against another copy, unresolved V genes explain less than half of the discrepancy, and the remainder lacks a known reason. The D gene and trimming were derived from the DNA, and the V and J assignments and clone size from that table. For this sample the table gives roughly 240,000 clones, of which roughly four fifths were detected only once. Around 4.7% of the sample goes to the ten largest clones.

Whole blood was collected in K2EDTA tubes by collaborating institutions according to the institutions' own protocols. For TCRbeta analysis, collaborators shipped samples in one of three forms: frozen whole blood, isolated PBMCs, or DNA extracted from either of those sample types. Sequencing used peripheral blood. This sequence uses TRBV6-1 and TRBJ1-4; the D region possibly corresponds to TRBD1 (6 bases align). This clonotype was sampled from a woman between 70 and 85 years old with acute or convalescent COVID-19. The CDR3 region has the sequence CASSEGTVNEKLFF. The DNA sequence follows: TGTGCCAGCAGTGAAGGGACAGTTAATGAAAAACTGTTTTTT.